This T cell receptor beta chain was identified in a study of T cell repertoires in cytomegalovirus infection. Each CDR3 protein is one row after TCRdb ran MiXCR on the reads. The sample yields around 550,000 distinct CDR3 sequences, approximately 25% seen once. There are a few counts of this clonotype. The V gene lost 7 bases and the J gene lost 2 bases, with 14 bases spanning the gap. There are 15 residues in the CDR3. CDR1 and CDR2 (germline): MNHEY, SVGAGI. The TCR was taken from a human donor in good health (CMV status not recorded). Some clones in this sample may be carry-over from other donors' samples. Sequenced: PBMCs. V gene TRBV6-5 combines with J gene TRBJ2-2; the D gene is possibly TRBD2 (5 bases). CDR3 bases: TGTGCCAGCACCCGACTAAGCGTTAACACCGGGGAGCTGTTTTTT. Amino acid sequence: CASTRLSVNTGELFF.